The 11 T cell receptor beta chains given below trace back to one sample, sequenced in a study of blood T cell repertoires in COVID-19. Here immunoSEQ multiplex PCR was the method, and the copy in TCRdb shows in-frame clones only, minus some. The data contain about 120,000 clones, over 75% of them seen just once; the ten biggest clones take up 25% to 30%. Sequenced material: peripheral blood. These receptors came from a woman at least 80 years old with acute or convalescent COVID-19.

This clone was seen only a few times. This chain links TRBV19 with TRBJ2-7; 9 bases map to TRBD1. The trim removed 4 bases at V and 5 bases at J, leaving 6 bases unmatched. In germline, CDR1 is LNHDA, CDR2 SQIVND (reference sequence). The CDR3 is 14 residues long. CDR3 coding DNA: TGTGCCAGTAGTACACAGGGGGCTTGGAACGAGCAGTACTTC. Amino acids: CASSTQGAWNEQYF.

The CDR3 protein is CASSKGRVFTGELFF. CDR3 in DNA: TGTGCCAGCAGCAAAGGCAGGGTGTTCACCGGGGAGCTGTTTTTT. The rearrangement uses TRBV3-1 (or the pseudogene TRBV3-2) and TRBJ2-2; tentatively, D is TRBD1 (5 bases). Per the germline V gene, CDR1 is LGHDT and CDR2 is YNNKEL (reference sequence). The CDR3 is made up of 15 amino acids. Trimming cost V 5 bases and J 4 bases, with 14 bases left between them.

This clone appeared a single time. V gene TRBV27 combines with J gene TRBJ2-1; unclear D gene. CDR3 length: 17 residues. Deletions cut 2 bases from V and 0 bases from J, with 14 bases between. Per the germline V gene, CDR1 is MNHEY and CDR2 is SMNVEV (reference sequence). The CDR3 reads CASSLRPARSSYNEQFF. Written as DNA, the CDR3 is TGTGCCAGCAGTTTACGCCCCGCGAGAAGCTCCTACAATGAGCAGTTCTTC.

V is TRBV27 and J is TRBJ2-6; tentatively, D is TRBD2 (6 bases). Germline V gene data show CDR1 as MNHEY and CDR2 as SMNVEV (reference sequence). Trimming cost V 6 bases and J 0 bases, with 9 bases left between them. The CDR3 has 15 amino acids. DNA for the CDR3: TGTGCCAGCAGGGCGGGAAGCTCTGGGGCCAACGTCCTGACTTTC. This encodes CASRAGSSGANVLTF.

V and J are TRBV19 and TRBJ1-2, with 10 bases identical to TRBD1. Unmatched junction bases numbered 8, after V lost 4 bases and J lost 6 bases. The CDR3 totals 15 residues. CDR1 is LNHDA, CDR2 SQIVND, per germline (reference sequence). CDR3 nucleotide sequence: TGTGCCAGTAGTAGGAGGGACAGGGGATCGAATGGCTACACCTTC. The encoded protein is CASSRRDRGSNGYTF.

V is TRBV5-4 and J is TRBJ2-2, with D perhaps matching TRBD1 (6 bases). This CDR3 comprises 17 residues. V was clipped by 0 bases and J by 4 bases, with 16 bases between them. Germline V gene sequence: CDR1 SGHNT, CDR2 YYREEE (reference sequence). The CDR3 spells CASSLGVAQGITGELFF. DNA of the CDR3: TGTGCCAGCAGCTTGGGGGTGGCGCAGGGGATCACCGGGGAGCTGTTTTTT.

The chain carries TRBV12-3 or TRBV12-4 and TRBJ1-1, with unresolved D. The CDR3 is 13 amino acids. Trimming removed 6 bases from V and 1 base from J, with 9 bases in between. The chain's CDR3 is CASSSQQNTEAFF. CDR3 bases: TGTGCCAGCAGCTCACAGCAGAACACTGAAGCTTTCTTT.

The chain uses TRBV7-2 and TRBJ2-5, with 9 bases lining up with TRBD2. V dropped 1 base and J dropped 6; count of bases not matched to a gene: 9. The CDR3 sequence is 16 residues long. The germline CDR1 and CDR2 sequences are SGHTA and FQGNSA. Written as DNA, the CDR3 is TGTGCCAGCAGCTTAGAATTAGCGGGGGCCGGGAAGACCCAGTACTTC. This encodes CASSLELAGAGKTQYF. Full variable domain (remainder filled in from reference TRBV7-2 and TRBJ2-5): GAGVSQSPSNKVTEKGKDVELRCDPISGHTALYWYRQSLGQGLEFLIYFQGNSAPDKSGLPSDRFSAERTGGSVSTLTIQRTQQEDSAVYLCASSLELAGAGKTQYFGPGTRLLVL.

The chain carries TRBV3-1 (or the pseudogene TRBV3-2) and TRBJ2-7; 10 bases agree with TRBD1. CDR1 and CDR2 from the germline V gene are LGHDT and YNNKEL (reference sequence). V lost 5 bases to trimming and J lost 3 bases; unmatched junction nucleotides: 7. This CDR3 is 15 amino acids long. The CDR3 loop is CASSDPGTGVYEQYF. CDR3 nucleotide sequence: TGTGCCAGCAGCGACCCAGGGACAGGGGTCTACGAGCAGTACTTC.

The chain combines TRBV2 with TRBJ1-4; D is unresolved. Trimming took 6 bases from V and 8 from J, leaving 16 bases between them. The germline CDR1 and CDR2 sequences are SNHLY and FYNNEI. The CDR3 extends over 14 amino acids. The CDR3 loop reads CASREKLQVEKLFF. In DNA, the CDR3 is TGTGCCAGCAGGGAAAAGTTGCAGGTGGAAAAACTGTTTTTT.

The J gene is TRBJ2-5, the V gene TRBV4-2; D is unresolved. This CDR3 contains 15 residues. V was trimmed by 1 base and J by 3 bases, leaving 12 bases between them. CDR1 LGHNA and CDR2 YNFKEQ come from the germline V gene. DNA of the CDR3: TGTGCCAGCAGCCAAGGGGCTCGGCAGGAAGAGACCCAGTACTTC. As protein: CASSQGARQEETQYF.